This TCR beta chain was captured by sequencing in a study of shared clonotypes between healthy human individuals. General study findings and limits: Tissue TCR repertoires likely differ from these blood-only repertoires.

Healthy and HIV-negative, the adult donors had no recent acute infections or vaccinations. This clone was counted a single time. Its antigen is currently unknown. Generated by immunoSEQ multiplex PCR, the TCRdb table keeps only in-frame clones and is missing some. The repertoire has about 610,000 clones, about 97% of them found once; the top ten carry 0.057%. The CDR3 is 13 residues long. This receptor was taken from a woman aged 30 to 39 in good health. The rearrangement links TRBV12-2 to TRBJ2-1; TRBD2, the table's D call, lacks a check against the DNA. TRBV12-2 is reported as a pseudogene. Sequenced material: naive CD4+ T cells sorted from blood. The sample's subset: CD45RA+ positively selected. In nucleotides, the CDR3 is TGCTTAATCCTGGTCTCACTCGCGGATGAGCAGTTCTTC. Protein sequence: CLILVSLADEQFF.